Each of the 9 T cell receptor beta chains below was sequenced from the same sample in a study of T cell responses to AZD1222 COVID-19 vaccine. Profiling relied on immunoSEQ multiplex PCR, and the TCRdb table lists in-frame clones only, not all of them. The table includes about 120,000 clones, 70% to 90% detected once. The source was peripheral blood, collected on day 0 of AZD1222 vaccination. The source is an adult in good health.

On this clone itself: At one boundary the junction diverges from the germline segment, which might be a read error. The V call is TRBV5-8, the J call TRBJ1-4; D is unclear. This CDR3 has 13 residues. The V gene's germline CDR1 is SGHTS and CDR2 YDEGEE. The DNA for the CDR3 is TGTGCCAGCACCTTGTTCGAAGGGGAAAAACTGTTTTTT. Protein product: CASTLFEGEKLFF.

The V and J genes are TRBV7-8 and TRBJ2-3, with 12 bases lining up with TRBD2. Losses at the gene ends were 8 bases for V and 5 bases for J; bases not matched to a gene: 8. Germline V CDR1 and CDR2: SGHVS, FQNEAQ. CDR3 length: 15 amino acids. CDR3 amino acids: CASRIGLAGLDTQYF. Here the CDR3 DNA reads TGTGCCAGCCGGATAGGACTAGCGGGGCTAGATACGCAGTATTTT.

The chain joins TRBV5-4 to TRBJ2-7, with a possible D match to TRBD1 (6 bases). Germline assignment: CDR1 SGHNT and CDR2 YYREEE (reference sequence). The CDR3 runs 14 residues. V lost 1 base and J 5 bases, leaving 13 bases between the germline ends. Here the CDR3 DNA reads TGTGCCAGCAGCTTGTTTCGGACAGATCACGAGCAGTACTTC. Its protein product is CASSLFRTDHEQYF.

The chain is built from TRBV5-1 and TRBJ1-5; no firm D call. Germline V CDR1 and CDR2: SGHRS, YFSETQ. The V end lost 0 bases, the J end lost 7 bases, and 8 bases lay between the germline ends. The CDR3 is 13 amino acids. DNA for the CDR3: TGCGCCAGCAGCTTGGCCGAGGGACAGCCCCAGCATTTT. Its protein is CASSLAEGQPQHF.

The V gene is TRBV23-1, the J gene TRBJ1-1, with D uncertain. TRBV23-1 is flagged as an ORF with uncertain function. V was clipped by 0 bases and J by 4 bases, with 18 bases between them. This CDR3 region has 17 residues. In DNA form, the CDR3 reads TGCGCCAGCAGTCAATCTCGTGTTTCACCCCGGGGCACTGAAGCTTTCTTT. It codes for CASSQSRVSPRGTEAFF.

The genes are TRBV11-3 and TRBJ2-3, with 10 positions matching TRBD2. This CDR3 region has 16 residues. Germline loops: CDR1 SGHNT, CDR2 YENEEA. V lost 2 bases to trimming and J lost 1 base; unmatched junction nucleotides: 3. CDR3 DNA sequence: TGTGCCAGCAGCTTACAGCGGGGGGGCCGCACAGATACGCAGTATTTT. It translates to CASSLQRGGRTDTQYF.

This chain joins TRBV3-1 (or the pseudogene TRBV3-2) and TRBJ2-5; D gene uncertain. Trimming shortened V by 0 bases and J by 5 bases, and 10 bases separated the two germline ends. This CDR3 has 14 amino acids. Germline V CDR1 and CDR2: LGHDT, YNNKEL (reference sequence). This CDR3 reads CASSQDPGRETQYF. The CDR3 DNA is TGTGCCAGCAGCCAAGATCCTGGGCGGGAGACCCAGTACTTC.

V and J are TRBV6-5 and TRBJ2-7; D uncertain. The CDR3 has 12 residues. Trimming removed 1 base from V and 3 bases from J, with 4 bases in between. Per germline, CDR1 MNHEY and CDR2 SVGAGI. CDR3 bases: TGTGCCAGCAGTTACTTTATCTACGAGCAGTACTTC. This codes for CASSYFIYEQYF.

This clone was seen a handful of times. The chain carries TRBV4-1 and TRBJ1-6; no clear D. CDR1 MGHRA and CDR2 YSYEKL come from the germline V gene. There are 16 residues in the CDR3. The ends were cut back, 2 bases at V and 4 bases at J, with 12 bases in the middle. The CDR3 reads CASSQPPGAYNSPLHF. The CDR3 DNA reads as TGCGCCAGCAGCCAACCACCGGGAGCTTATAATTCACCCCTCCACTTT.